The rows below give T cell receptor beta chains drawn from one sample of a study of T cell repertoires in cytomegalovirus infection. TCRdb analysed the reads with MiXCR anew, one entry per CDR3 protein. This table has 290,000 or so distinct CDR3 sequences, 20% to 30% appearing once. The specimen was PBMCs. The source is a human donor in good health (CMV status not recorded). Some clones in this sample may be carry-over from other donors' samples. The CDR3 runs from the conserved cysteine through the conserved F or W. The D gene is left open where the match is weak. Expanded clones get a size class; other rows say once, few or many, or leave the size out.

V gene	clone size	J gene	D gene	CDR3 protein	CDR3 DNA
TRBV3-1	-	TRBJ2-5	TRBD1	CASSQDIRQGGGVTQYF	TGTGCCAGCAGCCAAGACATCCGACAGGGGGGAGGCGTGACCCAGTACTTC
TRBV5-1	few	TRBJ1-1	-	CASSLGHLNTEAFF	TGCGCCAGCAGCTTGGGTCATCTAAACACTGAAGCTTTCTTT
TRBV6-2/TRBV6-3	few	TRBJ2-3	-	CASSYQGTDTQYF	TGTGCCAGCAGTTATCAGGGAACAGATACGCAGTATTTT
TRBV20-1	-	TRBJ2-1	TRBD2	CSAHGLAGAGNEQFF	TGCAGTGCTCACGGACTAGCGGGAGCAGGAAATGAGCAGTTCTTC
TRBV7-2	many	TRBJ2-6	TRBD1	CASSDFGTGASGANVLTF	TGTGCCAGCAGCGATTTCGGGACAGGGGCATCTGGGGCCAACGTCCTGACTTTC
TRBV5-1	-	TRBJ1-2	-	CASSLFEQDGYTF	TGCGCCAGCAGCTTGTTTGAACAGGATGGCTACACCTTC
TRBV28	few	TRBJ2-3	-	CASRPRNSKDTQYF	TGTGCCAGCAGGCCACGGAATTCAAAAGATACGCAGTATTTT
TRBV7-2	many	TRBJ2-3	-	CASNKFRDTQYF	TGTGCCAGCAATAAGTTTAGGGATACGCAGTATTTT
TRBV10-3	few	TRBJ1-1	TRBD1	CAISGAGGFSGNTEAFF	TGTGCCATCTCTGGGGCAGGGGGCTTTTCGGGGAACACTGAAGCTTTCTTT
TRBV20-1	-	TRBJ2-7	-	CSANLVREYYEQYF	TGCAGTGCAAATTTGGTCAGGGAATACTACGAGCAGTACTTC
TRBV27	-	TRBJ1-2	TRBD1	CASRRDSGYGYTF	TGTGCCAGCAGGAGGGACAGTGGCTATGGCTACACCTTC
TRBV24-1	few	TRBJ2-3	-	CATADTGRSTDTQYF	TGTGCCACAGCGGACACGGGACGCAGCACAGATACGCAGTATTTT
TRBV28	many	TRBJ1-2	-	CASSLPPGRPYGYTF	TGTGCCAGCAGTTTACCACCCGGGAGACCCTATGGCTACACCTTC
TRBV20-1	-	TRBJ2-1	-	CSASYSRAGFYNEQFF	TGCAGTGCTAGTTATTCGAGGGCAGGGTTCTACAATGAGCAGTTCTTC
TRBV10-3	-	TRBJ1-2	TRBD1	CAISEDRGSSGYTF	TGTGCCATCAGTGAGGACAGGGGTTCAAGTGGCTACACCTTC
TRBV18	many	TRBJ1-6	TRBD1	CASSPPGQGNSPLHF	TGTGCCAGCTCGCCTCCGGGACAGGGCAATTCACCCCTCCACTTT
TRBV11-2	many	TRBJ2-6	-	CASSRSGANVLTF	TGTGCCAGCAGCCGATCTGGGGCCAACGTCCTGACTTTC
TRBV7-2	many	TRBJ2-5	-	CASSYIRETQYF	TGTGCCAGCAGCTACATACGAGAGACCCAGTACTTC
TRBV7-2	many	TRBJ2-1	-	CASSVDYNEQFF	TGTGCCAGCAGCGTAGACTACAATGAGCAGTTCTTC
TRBV11-2	-	TRBJ2-1	TRBD2	CASRLAGIRSNEQFF	TGTGCCAGCAGGCTAGCGGGAATAAGAAGCAATGAGCAGTTCTTC
TRBV7-3	few	TRBJ2-5	-	CASSRNREETQYF	TGTGCCAGCAGCCGCAACAGAGAAGAGACCCAGTACTTC
TRBV7-2	many	TRBJ1-1	TRBD1	CASSLRTGNTEAFF	TGTGCCAGCAGCCTCAGGACAGGGAACACTGAAGCTTTCTTT
TRBV12-3/TRBV12-4	many	TRBJ2-3	-	CALARKATDTQYF	TGTGCCCTCGCGAGGAAGGCAACAGATACGCAGTATTTT
TRBV29-1	-	TRBJ2-7	-	CSVGDTYEQYF	TGCAGCGTTGGAGACACCTACGAGCAGTACTTC
TRBV7-6	-	TRBJ2-2	-	CASSLARPPSGELFF	TGTGCCAGCAGCTTAGCGAGACCCCCCTCCGGGGAGCTGTTTTTT
TRBV4-3	few	TRBJ1-4	-	CASSQDLGVLNEKLFF	TGCGCCAGCAGCCAAGATCTAGGGGTGTTGAATGAAAAACTGTTTTTT
TRBV28	few	TRBJ2-3	TRBD2	CASSPLGREFADTQYF	TGTGCCAGCAGTCCCCTAGGGCGGGAGTTCGCAGATACGCAGTATTTT
TRBV12-3/TRBV12-4	-	TRBJ1-4	-	CASSLDRVTHEKLFF	TGTGCCAGCAGTCTCGACCGGGTTACCCATGAAAAACTGTTTTTT
TRBV12-3/TRBV12-4	many	TRBJ1-1	-	CASSLNGNTEAFF	TGTGCCAGCAGTTTAAATGGGAACACTGAAGCTTTCTTT
TRBV28	-	TRBJ2-3	-	CASSYALPQGDTQYF	TGTGCCAGCAGTTACGCTCTACCCCAGGGAGATACGCAGTATTTT
TRBV27	-	TRBJ2-3	TRBD1	CASSLLIQGAPDTQYF	TGTGCCAGCAGTTTATTGATTCAGGGGGCGCCGGATACGCAGTATTTT
TRBV20-1	-	TRBJ2-7	TRBD2	CSARGGYEQYF	TGCAGTGCCCGGGGGGGGTACGAGCAGTACTTC
TRBV7-2	many	TRBJ1-2	TRBD1	CASSESRQGSYGYTF	TGTGCCAGCAGCGAGTCCCGACAGGGCAGCTATGGCTACACCTTC
TRBV11-2	-	TRBJ1-1	-	CASSLKLNTEAFF	TGTGCCAGCAGCTTAAAACTGAACACTGAAGCTTTCTTT
TRBV20-1	-	TRBJ1-4	-	CSAQSGAPFATNEKLFF	TGCAGTGCCCAGTCGGGGGCGCCCTTTGCAACTAATGAAAAACTGTTTTTT
TRBV12-3/TRBV12-4	-	TRBJ1-5	-	CASRPSGPGQPQHF	TGTGCCAGCAGGCCGTCGGGGCCGGGGCAGCCCCAGCATTTT
TRBV29-1	-	TRBJ2-7	TRBD2	CSVEGEGDYYEQYF	TGCAGCGTTGAAGGGGAGGGAGACTACTACGAGCAGTACTTC
TRBV27	-	TRBJ1-2	-	CASSLMGASYGYTF	TGTGCCAGCAGTTTAATGGGGGCAAGTTATGGCTACACCTTC
TRBV12-3/TRBV12-4	few	TRBJ2-7	TRBD1	CASSKTRDTGVYEQYF	TGTGCCAGCAGTAAAACGCGTGACACAGGGGTATACGAGCAGTACTTC
TRBV3-1	-	TRBJ2-2	TRBD2	CASSQRGLAAGELFF	TGTGCCAGCAGCCAACGAGGACTAGCGGCCGGGGAGCTGTTTTTT
TRBV4-1	few	TRBJ2-1	TRBD2	CASSRLPLAGGSDEQFF	TGCGCCAGCAGCCGACTCCCCCTAGCGGGAGGCAGCGATGAGCAGTTCTTC
TRBV5-1	-	TRBJ2-1	TRBD2	CASSRSGTSNNEQFF	TGCGCCAGCAGCCGATCCGGGACTAGCAACAATGAGCAGTTCTTC
TRBV2	few	TRBJ1-1	-	CASNKGYAEAFF	TGTGCCAGCAATAAGGGTTATGCTGAAGCTTTCTTT
TRBV5-8	many	TRBJ1-5	-	CASSLEGISNQPQHF	TGTGCCAGCAGCTTGGAAGGGATTAGCAATCAGCCCCAGCATTTT
TRBV20-1	-	TRBJ2-2	TRBD1	CSARVEGAGGELFF	TGCAGTGCTAGAGTTGAGGGGGCCGGCGGGGAGCTGTTTTTT
TRBV10-3	-	TRBJ1-1	-	CAIRRDGNTEAFF	TGTGCCATCAGACGGGACGGTAACACTGAAGCTTTCTTT
TRBV20-1	-	TRBJ1-2	-	CSARAMTGSPFGYTF	TGCAGTGCTAGAGCCATGACCGGTAGCCCTTTTGGCTACACCTTC
TRBV7-9	-	TRBJ1-1	-	CASSLDPNTEAFF	TGTGCCAGCAGCCTTGACCCGAACACTGAAGCTTTCTTT
TRBV24-1	-	TRBJ2-2	TRBD1	CATSDSGTAGELFF	TGTGCCACCAGTGACTCCGGGACAGCCGGGGAGCTGTTTTTT